Listed here are 12 T cell receptor beta chains from one sample, sequenced in a study of blood T cell repertoires in COVID-19. The repertoire was sequenced with immunoSEQ multiplex PCR; TCRdb's copy has only in-frame clones and lacks some. The top ten clones hold roughly 0.9% of a sample with about 500,000 clones, roughly 89% of them seen once. The sequencing input was peripheral blood. The receptors were sampled from a man between 18 and 35 years old with COVID-19, enrolled during active disease.

The chain has TRBV3-1 (or the pseudogene TRBV3-2) and TRBJ1-6; TRBD1 aligns across 9 bases. After removal of 2 bases from V and 6 bases from J, the junction contained 5 bases not matched to a gene. The CDR3 runs to 16 residues. From germline, CDR1 is LGHDT and CDR2 YNNKEL (reference sequence). The CDR3 loop is CASSQPSGQGNSPLHF. The CDR3 region has the DNA TGTGCCAGCAGCCAACCCTCGGGACAGGGTAATTCACCCCTCCACTTT.

The rearrangement joins TRBV7-9 to TRBJ2-3; TRBD1 might be the D (6 bases). The CDR3 runs to 17 residues. The germline CDR1 and CDR2 sequences are SEHNR and FQNEAQ (reference sequence). Trimming removed 5 bases from V and 5 bases from J, with 23 bases in between. CDR3 sequence: CASSHSGQPRVGDTQYF. The CDR3 nucleotides read TGTGCCAGCAGCCACTCTGGACAGCCTCGAGTTGGAGATACGCAGTATTTT. The whole variable domain, filled in from reference TRBV7-9 and TRBJ2-3, reads DTGVSQNPRHKITKRGQNVTFRCDPISEHNRLYWYRQTLGQGPEFLTYFQNEAQLEKSRLLSDRFSAERPKGSFSTLEIQRTEQGDSAMYLCASSHSGQPRVGDTQYFGPGTRLTVL.

This chain uses TRBV29-1 with TRBJ2-7, with TRBD2 matching 12 bases. The junction had 7 bases not matched to a gene; V was cut back by 7 bases and J by 3 bases. The CDR3 spans 14 residues. Germline V gene data show CDR1 as SQVTM and CDR2 as ANQGSEA. CDR3 region: CSAGTSGLFYEQYF. The CDR3 coding sequence is TGCAGCGCCGGGACTAGCGGGCTCTTCTACGAGCAGTACTTC.

J is TRBJ1-3 and V is TRBV2; D remains ambiguous. Germline V gene lookup returns CDR1 SNHLY and CDR2 FYNNEI. The CDR3 spans 14 residues. Trimming stripped 6 bases from V and 0 bases from J, with 9 bases between. The CDR3 reads CASSAENSGNTIYF. DNA of the CDR3: TGTGCCAGCAGCGCGGAAAACTCTGGAAACACCATATATTTT.

The J gene is TRBJ2-7, the V gene TRBV6-4; TRBD2 is a possible D gene (5 bases). Germline CDR1 and CDR2: MRHNA and SNTAGT. This CDR3 comprises 11 residues. Trimming stripped 9 bases from V and 5 bases from J, with 11 bases between. CDR3 nucleotides: TGTGCCAGACATCCGAGGGACGAGCAGTACTTC. Protein sequence: CARHPRDEQYF.

The chain combines TRBV7-9 with TRBJ2-7, with D perhaps matching TRBD2 (6 bases). Trimming took off 2 bases at V and 0 bases at J, with 17 bases between the two ends. CDR1 is SEHNR, CDR2 FQNEAQ, per germline (reference sequence). The CDR3 has 17 residues. The CDR3 DNA follows: TGTGCCAGCAGCTTATTGATGAGGGACGGGAGCTCCTACGAGCAGTACTTC. Residues: CASSLLMRDGSSYEQYF.

To note about this clone: Other DNA variants within this sample encode the same CDR3. The CDR3 spells CASSLLETQYF. In DNA, the CDR3 is TGTGCCAGCAGCTTACTTGAGACCCAGTACTTC. This sequence joins TRBV7-9 and TRBJ2-5; D gene ambiguous. V gave up 2 bases and J gave up 5 bases, with 3 bases separating them. The CDR3 extends over 11 amino acids. Looked up from germline, CDR1 is SEHNR and CDR2 is FQNEAQ (reference sequence).

CDR3 sequence (DNA): TGTGCCAGCAGGTGGGCTAGCTCGGATACGCAGTATTTT. Its protein is CASRWASSDTQYF. The rearrangement uses TRBV12-3 or TRBV12-4 and TRBJ2-3; D may be TRBD2 (5 bases). The CDR3 runs to 13 residues. The V gene lost 6 bases and the J gene lost 6 bases, with 13 bases spanning the gap.

This clone has a handful of counts. The chain recombines TRBV19 with TRBJ1-2, with no clear D. V lost 3 bases and J 0 bases, leaving 8 bases between the germline ends. CDR3 size: 14 residues. Germline assignment: CDR1 LNHDA and CDR2 SQIVND (reference sequence). The DNA of the CDR3 is TGTGCCAGTAGTATGGGTGGGCCTAACTATGGCTACACCTTC. Protein: CASSMGGPNYGYTF.

The DNA of the CDR3 is TGTGCCAGTAGTCCGTTTTTGGACAGGGGGCACAATCAGCCCCAGCATTTT. Its protein product is CASSPFLDRGHNQPQHF. The gene calls are TRBV19 and TRBJ1-5; the match to TRBD1 covers 11 bases. V trimming: 5 bases; J trimming: 3 bases; junction bases outside the gene matches: 9. CDR1 and CDR2 from the germline V gene are LNHDA and SQIVND (reference sequence). This CDR3 has 17 residues.

This chain links TRBV6-5 with TRBJ1-1, with 9 nucleotides matching TRBD1. The germline gives CDR1 MNHEY, CDR2 SVGAGI. This CDR3 region has 15 residues. J lost 8 bases, V lost 2 bases, and 9 bases had no gene match. For the CDR3, the DNA is TGTGCCAGCAGTTACGGACAGGGGTTTAGGAAGGAAGCTTTCTTT. Protein sequence: CASSYGQGFRKEAFF.

V usage is TRBV11-2 and J usage is TRBJ1-3, with 10 bases aligning to TRBD1. Germline assignment: CDR1 SGHAT and CDR2 FQNNGV. The ends lost 5 bases at V and 0 bases at J; junction bases unmatched: 13. The CDR3 runs 19 residues. This CDR3 is CASSRTGTGAPFSGNTIYF. CDR3 DNA: TGTGCCAGCAGCAGAACCGGGACAGGGGCCCCTTTCTCTGGAAACACCATATATTTT.